This is a list of T cell receptor beta chains from one sample in a study of blood T cell repertoires in COVID-19. The protocol was immunoSEQ multiplex PCR, while the TCRdb copy is restricted to in-frame clones and leaves out a portion. This sample carries around 180,000 clones, approximately 79% of them seen once, and the ten largest clones take less than 3%. Sequencing was carried out using peripheral blood. The receptor set was obtained from a woman aged 80 or over with acute or convalescent COVID-19. Both conserved end residues are part of each CDR3. The order of the fields is clone size, J gene, D gene, V gene, CDR3 length, CDR3 protein, CDR3 DNA. A D gene is named only where the DNA matches it firmly. Only part of the rows carry a size: once, few, many, or a class if the clone is expanded.

>few|TRBJ1-4|NA|TRBV6-1|15
CASSEAPGFGEKLFF
TGTGCCAGCAGTGAAGCACCGGGATTCGGTGAAAAACTGTTTTTT
>NA|TRBJ1-1|TRBD1|TRBV6-6|15
CASSSDRVGYTEAFF
TGTGCCAGCAGTTCCGACAGGGTTGGGTACACTGAAGCTTTCTTT
>NA|TRBJ2-7|TRBD1|TRBV3-1/TRBV3-2|14
CASSPGTAFPEQYF
TGTGCCAGCAGCCCCGGGACAGCTTTTCCCGAGCAGTACTTC
>NA|TRBJ1-2|TRBD1|TRBV6-5|13
CASRATGVRGYTF
TGTGCCAGCAGGGCCACAGGGGTAAGAGGCTACACCTTC
>NA|TRBJ2-1|TRBD1|TRBV11-3|12
CATHRGRNEQFF
TGTGCCACCCACAGGGGGCGCAATGAGCAGTTCTTC
>many|TRBJ1-5|NA|TRBV2|14
CASSDRDSNQPQHF
TGTGCCAGCAGTGACAGGGATAGCAATCAGCCCCAGCATTTT
>NA|TRBJ2-7|NA|TRBV19|14
CASSLVGGAYEQYF
TGTGCCAGTAGTTTAGTTGGCGGAGCCTACGAGCAGTACTTC
>NA|TRBJ2-7|NA|TRBV10-3|14
CAIRQGTFIYEQYF
TGTGCCATCAGACAGGGGACTTTTATTTACGAGCAGTACTTC
>NA|TRBJ2-6|TRBD1|TRBV5-6|17
CASSRDRGTSGANVLTF
TGTGCCAGCAGCCGGGACAGGGGGACCTCTGGGGCCAACGTCCTGACTTTC
>NA|TRBJ2-7|NA|TRBV7-8|15
CASRPQWAGSYEQYF
TGTGCCAGCAGACCCCAGTGGGCGGGCTCCTACGAGCAGTACTTC
>once|TRBJ1-1|NA|TRBV7-9|13
CASSIGWSTEAFF
TGTGCCAGCAGCATAGGGTGGAGCACTGAAGCTTTCTTT
>few|TRBJ1-4|TRBD1|TRBV28|15
CASSPTGTGAKKLFF
TGTGCCAGCAGTCCCACCGGGACAGGAGCGAAAAAACTGTTTTTT
>NA|TRBJ2-1|TRBD1|TRBV5-4|14
CASSRGQDFNEQFF
TGTGCCAGCAGCCGGGGACAGGACTTCAATGAGCAGTTCTTC